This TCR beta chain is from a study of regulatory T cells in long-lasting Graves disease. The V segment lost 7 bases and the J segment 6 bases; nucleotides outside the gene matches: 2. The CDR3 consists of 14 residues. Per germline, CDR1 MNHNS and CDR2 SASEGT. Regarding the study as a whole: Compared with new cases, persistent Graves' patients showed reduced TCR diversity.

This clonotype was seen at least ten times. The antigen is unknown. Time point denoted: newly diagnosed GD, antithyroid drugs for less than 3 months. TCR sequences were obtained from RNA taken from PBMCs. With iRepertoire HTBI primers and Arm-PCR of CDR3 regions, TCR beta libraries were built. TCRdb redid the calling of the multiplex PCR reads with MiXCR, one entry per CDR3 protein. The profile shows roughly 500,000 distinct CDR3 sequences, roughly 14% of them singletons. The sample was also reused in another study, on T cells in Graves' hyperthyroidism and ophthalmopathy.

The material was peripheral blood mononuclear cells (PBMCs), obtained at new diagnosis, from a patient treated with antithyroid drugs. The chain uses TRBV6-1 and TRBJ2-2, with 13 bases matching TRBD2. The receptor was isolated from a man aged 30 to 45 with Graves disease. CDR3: CASNGLAGAGELFF. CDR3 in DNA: TGTGCCAGCAATGGACTAGCGGGAGCCGGGGAGCTGTTTTTT.